This is a list of T cell receptor beta chains from one sample in a study of shared clonotypes between healthy human individuals. Profiled with immunoSEQ multiplex PCR; TCRdb holds only in-frame clones, not every one. The sample lists some 1,600,000 clones, 95% to 99% occurring once. The sample was naive CD4+ T cells sorted from blood. The receptors stem from a man younger than 40 in good health. Each CDR3 is given with its conserved first and last residue. The D gene is left open where the match is weak. Not all rows give a size; the values are once, few, many and, for expanded clones, a class.

TRBV10-1	-	-	TRBJ1-1	CASSVLRADKAFF	TGCGCCAGCAGTGTCCTCCGGGCCGACAAAGCTTTCTTT
TRBV5-5	-	-	TRBJ2-2	CASSLGRTHTGELFF	TGTGCCAGCAGCTTGGGACGGACCCACACCGGGGAGCTGTTTTTT
TRBV6-1	-	-	TRBJ1-3	CASSERRTGNTIYF	TGTGCCAGCAGTGAAAGGAGGACTGGAAACACCATATATTTT
TRBV11-3	-	-	TRBJ2-7	CASSLESSYEQYF	TGTGCCAGCAGCTTAGAAAGCTCCTACGAGCAGTACTTC
TRBV9	-	-	TRBJ2-1	CASSVDSGPFEQFF	TGTGCCAGCAGCGTAGACTCCGGACCGTTTGAGCAGTTCTTC
TRBV2	-	TRBD2	TRBJ2-1	CASRPRLAGGSYNEQFF	TGTGCCAGCAGGCCGAGACTAGCGGGGGGCTCCTACAATGAGCAGTTCTTC
TRBV5-4	-	-	TRBJ2-7	CASSLVTTRGEQYF	TGTGCCAGCAGCTTGGTTACCACACGAGGCGAGCAGTACTTC
TRBV18	-	TRBD1	TRBJ1-5	CASSQGANQPQHF	TGTGCCAGCTCACAGGGGGCGAATCAGCCCCAGCATTTT
TRBV11-2	-	TRBD2	TRBJ2-1	CASSLVGLYNEQFF	TGTGCCAGCAGCTTAGTGGGACTATACAATGAGCAGTTCTTC
TRBV6-6	once	-	TRBJ1-1	CASIHRWGAVTEAFF	TGTGCCAGCATTCATCGTTGGGGGGCGGTCACTGAAGCTTTCTTT
TRBV5-1	-	-	TRBJ1-3	CASSSGGLGNTIYF	TGCGCCAGCAGCTCGGGGGGACTCGGAAACACCATATATTTT
TRBV28	-	-	TRBJ1-1	CASTYGKAFF	TGTGCCAGCACCTATGGTAAAGCTTTCTTT
TRBV6-6	-	-	TRBJ2-7	CASSSRLGVSSYEQYF	TGTGCCAGCAGTTCTCGCTTGGGGGTGAGCTCCTACGAGCAGTACTTC
TRBV18	-	-	TRBJ2-6	CASSPWPGGANVLTF	TGTGCCAGCTCACCATGGCCAGGGGGGGCCAACGTCCTGACTTTC
TRBV7-2	-	TRBD1	TRBJ2-7	CASLDRNPPYEQYF	TGTGCCAGCCTGGACAGGAATCCGCCCTACGAGCAGTACTTC
TRBV9	once	-	TRBJ2-2	CASSVAETTGELFF	TGTGCCAGCAGCGTAGCGGAAACTACCGGGGAGCTGTTTTTT
TRBV7-3	-	-	TRBJ1-1	CASSLAMNTEAFF	TGTGCCAGCAGCTTGGCAATGAACACTGAAGCTTTCTTT
TRBV6-5	once	-	TRBJ2-2	CASRTGQYTGELFF	TGTGCCAGCCGTACTGGACAGTACACCGGGGAGCTGTTTTTT
TRBV2	-	-	TRBJ2-5	CASSELAGGETQYF	TGTGCCAGCAGTGAACTGGCAGGGGGGGAGACCCAGTACTTC
TRBV19	-	-	TRBJ2-7	CASSQSNEQYF	TGTGCCAGTAGTCAGTCAAACGAGCAGTACTTC
TRBV5-5	-	-	TRBJ2-3	CASSFRGGGTDTQYF	TGTGCCAGCAGCTTTAGGGGCGGGGGCACAGATACGCAGTATTTT
TRBV9	-	-	TRBJ2-7	CASSVWDPTYEQYF	TGTGCCAGCAGCGTATGGGACCCTACCTACGAGCAGTACTTC
TRBV29-1	-	-	TRBJ1-2	CSVVVDTANYGYTF	TGCAGCGTTGTGGTGGACACCGCTAACTATGGCTACACCTTC
TRBV5-1	once	TRBD1	TRBJ2-7	CASSLDLGQGWKTYEQYF	TGCGCCAGCAGCTTGGACTTAGGACAGGGGTGGAAAACCTACGAGCAGTACTTC
TRBV28	-	-	TRBJ1-2	CASSLIQDYGYTF	TGTGCCAGCAGTTTAATACAGGACTATGGCTACACCTTC
TRBV2	-	-	TRBJ2-7	CASSGMQRAAYEQYF	TGTGCCAGCAGTGGAATGCAGCGGGCGGCCTACGAGCAGTACTTC
TRBV7-2	-	-	TRBJ2-1	CASSLADYNEQFF	TGTGCCAGCAGCTTAGCGGACTACAATGAGCAGTTCTTC
TRBV15	-	TRBD2	TRBJ2-7	CATSSPQREGYEQYF	TGTGCCACCAGCTCTCCTCAGCGGGAGGGTTACGAGCAGTACTTC
TRBV9	-	TRBD2	TRBJ2-7	CASSVGLAGVGHEQYF	TGTGCCAGCAGCGTAGGGCTAGCGGGAGTCGGGCACGAGCAGTACTTC
TRBV30	-	-	TRBJ1-1	CAWIGSRLLNTEAFF	TGTGCCTGGATCGGCAGTCGGCTGCTGAACACTGAAGCTTTCTTT
TRBV5-1	-	TRBD1	TRBJ2-5	CASSLGDSSLETQYF	TGCGCCAGCAGCTTGGGGGACAGCTCACTAGAGACCCAGTACTTC
TRBV28	-	-	TRBJ2-7	CASKEAGRYEQYF	TGTGCCAGCAAGGAGGCGGGTCGGTACGAGCAGTACTTC
TRBV28	-	-	TRBJ1-5	CASTVWGSNQPQHF	TGTGCCAGCACCGTGTGGGGAAGCAATCAGCCCCAGCATTTT
TRBV29-1	-	TRBD1	TRBJ1-2	CRAGGQVRGYTF	TGCAGGGCCGGGGGACAGGTGCGTGGCTACACCTTC
TRBV28	-	TRBD1	TRBJ1-3	CASSSLTGAGSGNTIYF	TGTGCCAGCAGTTCCCTTACAGGGGCGGGCTCTGGAAACACCATATATTTT
TRBV5-1	-	-	TRBJ2-7	CASSLDRSDYEQYF	TGCGCCAGCAGCTTAGACAGGTCTGACTACGAGCAGTACTTC
TRBV10-3	-	-	TRBJ2-7	CAISTGSSASYEQYF	TGTGCCATCAGTACCGGGAGTTCGGCCTCCTACGAGCAGTACTTC
TRBV5-6	-	-	TRBJ2-7	CASSLEPGPPSGVSYEQYF	TGTGCCAGCAGCTTAGAGCCGGGACCTCCTTCAGGGGTCTCCTACGAGCAGTACTTC
TRBV9	-	-	TRBJ2-2	CASSARTASIGELFF	TGTGCCAGCAGCGCGCGGACAGCCTCAATAGGGGAGCTGTTTTTT
TRBV10-1	once	TRBD1	TRBJ2-7	CASSLDRGLYEQYF	TGCGCCAGCAGTTTAGACAGGGGGCTCTACGAGCAGTACTTC
TRBV6-1	-	-	TRBJ2-3	CASSEPDTQYF	TGTGCCAGCAGTGAACCCGATACGCAGTATTTT
TRBV11-3	-	-	TRBJ2-2	CASSLVPGGELFF	TGTGCCAGCAGCTTAGTGCCCGGCGGGGAGCTGTTTTTT
TRBV7-8	-	-	TRBJ1-3	CASSFLFDPSGNTIYF	TGTGCCAGCAGCTTCCTGTTTGACCCTTCTGGAAACACCATATATTTT
TRBV4-1	-	TRBD2	TRBJ2-3	CASSQEFAGGQVDTQYF	TGCGCCAGCAGCCAAGAATTTGCGGGAGGGCAGGTAGATACGCAGTATTTT
TRBV7-8	-	-	TRBJ1-2	CASSLEVTYGYTF	TGTGCCAGCAGCTTAGAAGTGACCTATGGCTACACCTTC
TRBV30	-	TRBD2	TRBJ2-1	CAWSAGRVEFF	TGTGCCTGGAGCGCCGGGAGGGTGGAGTTCTTC
TRBV11-2	-	-	TRBJ2-3	CASSLGQDTQYF	TGTGCCAGCAGCTTAGGCCAAGATACGCAGTATTTT